The 6 T cell receptor beta chains presented below share a single source sample, sequenced in a study of PD-1 blockade in classical Hodgkin lymphoma. Time point indicated: newly diagnosed, previously untreated cHL patient sample. The assay was immunoSEQ multiplex PCR, and TCRdb's table has in-frame clones only and misses some. The table lists tens of thousands of clones, about nine tenths of them singletons, with about 4% in the top ten. Sequenced sample: peripheral blood mononuclear cells (PBMCs). The receptors come from a human donor with classical Hodgkin lymphoma.

V gene TRBV6-5 combines with J gene TRBJ1-5; D unresolved. Trimming took off 8 bases at V and 2 bases at J, with 7 bases between the two ends. The CDR3 has 12 amino acids. Germline V gives CDR1 MNHEY, CDR2 SVGAGI. This CDR3 is CASGDGNQPQHF. The DNA for the CDR3 is TGTGCCAGCGGAGACGGCAATCAGCCCCAGCATTTT.

This chain connects TRBV19 to TRBJ2-1, with D uncertain. Trimming removed 6 bases at V and 0 bases at J, with 12 bases between. The length of the CDR3 is 15 residues. The V gene's germline CDR1 is LNHDA and CDR2 SQIVND (reference sequence). DNA for the CDR3: TGTGCCAGTAGGTCCGGTGGGGACTCCTACAATGAGCAGTTCTTC. Protein sequence: CASRSGGDSYNEQFF.

In its sample, this clone was seen once. The CDR3 sequence is CATGAGDSYEQYF. DNA of the CDR3: TGTGCCACTGGGGCCGGGGACAGCTACGAGCAGTACTTC. The chain employs TRBV5-3 and TRBJ2-7; 7 bases are shared with TRBD1. TRBV5-3 is treated as an ORF (open reading frame) with a function not yet certain. Germline trimming cut 9 bases from V and 3 bases from J; bases unmatched to any gene: 9. This CDR3 spans 13 amino acids.

CDR3 nucleotide sequence: TGTGCCATCAGTGGAACTGAGGGCCTTAACAATGAGCAGTTCTTC. Protein: CAISGTEGLNNEQFF. The chain uses TRBV10-3 and TRBJ2-1; D is perhaps TRBD2 (5 bases). V was shortened by 4 bases and J by 5 bases, with 15 bases between the two germline ends. The CDR3 consists of 15 residues. In germline, CDR1 is ENHRY, CDR2 SYGVKD.

This clone was detected only once. This sequence joins TRBV19 and TRBJ2-7, with 10 bases aligning to TRBD2. Trimming cost V 3 bases and J 2 bases; bases outside gene matches: 1. The CDR3 is 14 amino acids. Germline CDR1 is LNHDA and CDR2 is SQIVND (reference sequence). This chain's CDR3 is CASSILAGAYEQYF. CDR3 DNA: TGTGCCAGTAGTATTCTAGCGGGAGCCTACGAGCAGTACTTC.

The chain has TRBV6-5 and TRBJ2-7; 7 nucleotides agree with TRBD1. CDR1 MNHEY and CDR2 SVGAGI come from the germline V gene. After removal of 6 bases from V and 5 bases from J, the junction contained 10 bases not matched to a gene. The CDR3 runs 14 residues. The CDR3 sequence is CASRQDRVGDEQYF. Written as DNA, the CDR3 is TGTGCCAGCAGACAAGACAGGGTGGGTGACGAGCAGTACTTC.